The entry below gives a single T cell receptor (beta chain) sequence along with its context. This entry comes from a study of metastatic and nonmetastatic thyroid tumors. Study details: Both malignant and benign thyroid patients supplied peripheral blood and tumor or nodule tissue samples, across which the repertoires of these patients were then compared.

Original processing methods: Variation in CDR3 across clinicopathological groups served as the basis for constructing a distant-metastasis classifier in papillary thyroid cancer. TCRdb reprocessed the PCR reads via MiXCR. The V and J calls were not made by the authors but by TCRdb's processing. The sample includes about 18,000 clones, approximately 35% of them seen just once. Patients had received no treatment of any kind before thyroid surgery. Germline assignment: CDR1 KGHSH and CDR2 LQKENI. This CDR3 has 15 residues. After removal of 6 bases from V and 0 bases from J, the junction contained 6 bases not matched to a gene.

The chain joins TRBV18 to TRBJ2-7, with 9 bases aligning to TRBD2. This clonotype was sampled from a male donor with papillary thyroid cancer or a benign thyroid nodule (not recorded which). Some clones in this sample may be carry-over from other donors' samples. The sample comprised tumor tissue. The CDR3 loop reads CASSRRTSDSYEQYF. In DNA, the CDR3 is TGTGCCAGCTCGCGAAGGACTAGCGACTCCTACGAGCAGTACTTC.